Included here is one T cell receptor (beta chain) sequence, with context. Its specificity is unknown. The data were obtained in a study of T cell responses to AZD1222 COVID-19 vaccine. Study-level background: The analysis combined second doses at about 4 or about 12 weeks. General study points: Repertoire sampling was restricted to post-peak T cell response timepoints. Seropositive at baseline were only a handful of AZD1222 recipients.

Sequencing was performed with immunoSEQ multiplex PCR; in TCRdb, only in-frame clones are kept and a portion is missing. Of 120,000 or so clones listed, about 88% were seen once; the top ten hold 7.5% to 8%. This sample comprised peripheral blood, obtained on day 0 of AZD1222 vaccination. The clonotype comes from an adult in good health.

The CDR3 DNA follows: TGTGCCAGCAGCCCCAGGGGGTACGAGCAGTACTTC. Translation: CASSPRGYEQYF. This rearrangement joins TRBV6-6 to TRBJ2-7; 7 positions match TRBD1. The CDR3 is made up of 12 amino acids. V dropped 6 bases and J dropped 4; count of bases not matched to a gene: 3. Germline loops: CDR1 MNHNY, CDR2 SVGAGI (reference sequence).